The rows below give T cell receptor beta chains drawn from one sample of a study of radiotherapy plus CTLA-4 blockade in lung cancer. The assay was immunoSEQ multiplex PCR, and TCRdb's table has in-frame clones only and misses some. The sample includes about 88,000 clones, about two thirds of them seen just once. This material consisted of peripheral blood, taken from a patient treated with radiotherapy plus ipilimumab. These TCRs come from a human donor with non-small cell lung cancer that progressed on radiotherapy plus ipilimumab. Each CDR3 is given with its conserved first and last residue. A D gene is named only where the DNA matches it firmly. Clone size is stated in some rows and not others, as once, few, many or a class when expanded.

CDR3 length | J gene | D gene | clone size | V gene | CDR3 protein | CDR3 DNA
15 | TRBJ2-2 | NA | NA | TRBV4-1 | CASSQAPGRVGELFF | TGCGCCAGCAGCCAAGCCCCAGGAAGGGTCGGGGAGCTGTTTTTT
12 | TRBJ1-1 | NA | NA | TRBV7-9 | CASSLSSTEAFF | TGTGCCAGCAGCTTGAGTAGCACTGAAGCTTTCTTT
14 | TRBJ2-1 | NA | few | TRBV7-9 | CASSLAGGQYEQFF | TGTGCCAGCAGCTTAGCGGGGGGGCAATATGAGCAGTTCTTC
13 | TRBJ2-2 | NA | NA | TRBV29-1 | CSVGITNTGELFF | TGCAGCGTTGGGATTACGAACACCGGGGAGCTGTTTTTT
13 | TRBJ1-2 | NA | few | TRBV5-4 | CASSLERNYGYTF | TGTGCCAGCAGCTTGGAAAGGAACTATGGCTACACCTTC
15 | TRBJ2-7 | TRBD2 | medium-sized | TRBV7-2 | CASSPIGLESYEQYF | TGTGCCAGCAGCCCCATTGGACTAGAATCCTACGAGCAGTACTTC
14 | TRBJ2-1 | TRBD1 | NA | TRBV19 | CASTQDRSYNEQFF | TGTGCCAGTACCCAGGACAGGTCCTACAATGAGCAGTTCTTC
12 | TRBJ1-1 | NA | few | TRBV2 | CASRPGGNEAFF | TGTGCCAGCAGGCCTGGTGGGAATGAAGCTTTCTTT
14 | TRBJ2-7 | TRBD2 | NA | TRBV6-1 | CASTQIAGTYEQYF | TGTGCCAGCACTCAGATAGCGGGAACCTACGAGCAGTACTTC
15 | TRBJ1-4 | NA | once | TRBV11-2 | CASSLGDGSNEKLFF | TGTGCCAGCAGCTTAGGGGACGGCTCTAATGAAAAACTGTTTTTT